These T cell receptor beta chains were read from a single sample in a study of CD8 T cells in ankylosing spondylitis. TCRdb re-called the 5' RACE reads with MiXCR, one entry per CDR3 protein. The table has 350,000 or so distinct CDR3 sequences, roughly 14% seen once. The sample consisted of blood, either unsorted or a sorted T cell fraction (not recorded which). The receptors come from a male donor with ankylosing spondylitis or in good health (not recorded which). The CDR3 runs from the conserved cysteine through the conserved F or W. D genes are given only for firm matches. Some rows mark clone size as missing; the rest say once, few, many or name a class of expanded clone.

>TRBD2|TRBV20-1|few|TRBJ2-7
CSVASGMVHEQYF
TGCAGTGTTGCCAGCGGGATGGTCCACGAGCAGTACTTC
>NA|TRBV7-2|many|TRBJ2-1
CASSLVALSGYNEQFF
TGTGCCAGCAGCTTAGTCGCTCTCTCTGGGTACAATGAGCAGTTCTTC
>TRBD1|TRBV6-5|few|TRBJ2-3
CASSYDRGMTDTQYF
TGTGCCAGCAGTTACGACAGGGGAATGACAGATACGCAGTATTTT
>TRBD1|TRBV5-1|few|TRBJ1-5
CASRAGTGDWSNQPQHF
TGCGCCAGCAGAGCCGGGACAGGGGATTGGAGCAATCAGCCCCAGCATTTT
>NA|TRBV18|NA|TRBJ2-5
CASSRMVQETQYF
TGTGCCAGCTCACGGATGGTTCAAGAGACCCAGTACTTC
>TRBD1|TRBV6-2/TRBV6-3|NA|TRBJ2-2
CAIKGQGGTGELFF
TGTGCCATAAAAGGACAGGGCGGCACCGGGGAGCTGTTTTTT
>NA|TRBV6-5|few|TRBJ1-3
CASSYRGGTGNTIYF
TGTGCCAGCAGTTACAGGGGAGGAACTGGAAACACCATATATTTT
>NA|TRBV4-1|many|TRBJ1-1
CASSQDGQGNTEAFF
TGCGCCAGCAGCCAAGATGGGCAGGGGAACACTGAAGCTTTCTTT
>TRBD2|TRBV5-1|few|TRBJ2-5
CASSTGTSGGAQETQYF
TGCGCCAGCAGCACGGGGACTAGCGGGGGGGCCCAAGAGACCCAGTACTTC
>NA|TRBV12-3/TRBV12-4|many|TRBJ2-3
CASKEGHTQYF
TGTGCCAGCAAAGAGGGTCATACGCAGTATTTT
>TRBD1|TRBV10-3|NA|TRBJ1-1
CAISEYARGQGDTEAFF
TGTGCCATCAGTGAGTATGCAAGGGGACAGGGGGACACTGAAGCTTTCTTT
>NA|TRBV4-1|NA|TRBJ1-6
CASSQAPPGAFIGSPLHF
TGCGCCAGCAGCCAAGCACCTCCGGGCGCGTTTATAGGTTCACCCCTCCACTTT
>NA|TRBV3-1|few|TRBJ1-6
CASSQEGGGAPLHF
TGTGCCAGCAGCCAAGAGGGGGGAGGTGCACCCCTCCACTTT
>NA|TRBV27|many|TRBJ1-2
CASSLGTAYGYTF
TGTGCCAGCAGTTTGGGGACGGCCTATGGCTACACCTTC
>NA|TRBV29-1|NA|TRBJ2-1
CSVEQPYNEQFF
TGCAGCGTTGAACAGCCGTACAATGAGCAGTTCTTC
>NA|TRBV3-1|many|TRBJ1-1
CASSPRAIRENEAFF
TGTGCCAGCAGCCCCCGGGCCATTAGGGAGAATGAAGCTTTCTTT
>TRBD2|TRBV4-1|NA|TRBJ2-2
CASSQDSGSLRTGELFF
TGCGCCAGCAGCCAAGATAGCGGGTCCCTTCGGACCGGGGAGCTGTTTTTT
>NA|TRBV10-3|few|TRBJ1-6
CAISDRNSPLHF
TGTGCCATCAGCGACAGGAATTCACCCCTCCACTTT
>NA|TRBV20-1|NA|TRBJ2-7
CSAERVAYEQYF
TGCAGTGCAGAACGGGTGGCCTACGAGCAGTACTTC
>TRBD2|TRBV12-3/TRBV12-4|NA|TRBJ2-5
CASSPKGLGGQETQYF
TGTGCCAGCAGTCCCAAGGGGCTCGGGGGGCAAGAGACCCAGTACTTC
>TRBD2|TRBV27|few|TRBJ2-1
CASSSGTSGSGQFF
TGTGCCAGCAGTTCCGGGACTAGCGGATCTGGGCAGTTCTTC
>NA|TRBV5-5|many|TRBJ2-1
CASSLIRGEQFF
TGTGCCAGCAGCTTGATCAGGGGTGAGCAGTTCTTC
>NA|TRBV5-1|NA|TRBJ1-3
CASSLTGTGGDTIYF
TGCGCCAGCAGCTTGACAGGCACCGGAGGTGACACCATATATTTT
>TRBD1|TRBV5-1|many|TRBJ2-1
CASSLGQLPGGNEQFF
TGCGCCAGCAGCTTGGGCCAACTCCCAGGGGGAAATGAGCAGTTCTTC
>NA|TRBV28|NA|TRBJ2-7
CASSSRKQASRYEQYF
TGTGCCAGCAGTTCCCGAAAGCAGGCGTCGAGGTACGAGCAGTACTTC
>TRBD1|TRBV20-1|few|TRBJ1-1
CSAQDRLNTEAFF
TGCAGTGCACAGGACAGGTTGAACACTGAAGCTTTCTTT
>NA|TRBV18|few|TRBJ2-4
CASSALSGEGLAKNIQYF
TGTGCCAGCTCAGCCCTAAGTGGTGAAGGACTAGCCAAAAACATTCAGTACTTC
>NA|TRBV11-1|NA|TRBJ1-1
CASSLGHRDTEAFF
TGTGCCAGCAGCTTGGGACACCGGGACACTGAAGCTTTCTTT
>NA|TRBV5-1|many|TRBJ1-5
CASSLGQGSNQPQHF
TGCGCCAGCAGCTTGGGACAAGGGAGCAATCAGCCCCAGCATTTT
>TRBD1|TRBV6-1|NA|TRBJ2-7
CASSGLDRGGREQYF
TGTGCCAGCAGCGGTCTGGACAGGGGAGGTCGCGAGCAGTACTTC
>NA|TRBV9|NA|TRBJ1-2
CASNVGPKADYGYTF
TGTGCCAGCAACGTGGGCCCGAAAGCGGACTATGGCTACACCTTC
>NA|TRBV5-4|NA|TRBJ2-7
CASTRRGDNYEQYF
TGTGCCAGCACCCGAAGAGGGGATAACTACGAGCAGTACTTC
>NA|TRBV7-9|few|TRBJ2-1
CASSIYVTGQGIF
TGTGCCAGCAGCATCTACGTTACAGGCCAAGGGATCTTC
>NA|TRBV7-9|NA|TRBJ1-5
CASSYLGFNQPQHF
TGTGCCAGCAGCTACTTGGGCTTTAATCAGCCCCAGCATTTT
>NA|TRBV5-6|many|TRBJ2-7
CASSLEAYEQYF
TGTGCCAGCAGCTTGGAGGCCTACGAGCAGTACTTC
>TRBD2|TRBV3-1|NA|TRBJ2-2
CASSHQQLALNTGELFF
TGTGCCAGCAGCCATCAGCAACTAGCGCTGAACACCGGGGAGCTGTTTTTT
>NA|TRBV6-1|NA|TRBJ2-2
CASTPAGTSFTGELFF
TGTGCCAGCACCCCCGCCGGGACTTCCTTCACCGGGGAGCTGTTTTTT
>NA|TRBV20-1|NA|TRBJ2-7
CSAKTEPYEQYF
TGCAGTGCTAAGACGGAACCCTACGAGCAGTACTTC
>TRBD1|TRBV19|NA|TRBJ2-4
CASRDRVGDIQYF
TGTGCCAGTAGGGACAGGGTGGGAGACATTCAGTACTTC
>TRBD2|TRBV20-1|few|TRBJ2-7
CSARDRRRGGSYEQYF
TGCAGTGCTAGAGATCGGCGGCGGGGGGGCTCCTACGAGCAGTACTTC
>TRBD1|TRBV5-1|NA|TRBJ2-6
CASSLVQGATSGANVLTF
TGCGCCAGCAGCTTAGTTCAGGGGGCTACCTCTGGGGCCAACGTCCTGACTTTC